These 9 T cell receptor beta chains originate from one sample sequenced in a study of response to subunit inactivated influenza vaccine. TCRdb re-derived calls from the RT-PCR reads in MiXCR, one entry per CDR3 protein. The sample yields more than 400,000 distinct CDR3 sequences, 9.5% to 12% seen once. Sequencing used PBMCs from blood, obtained 40 to 50 days after vaccination. These TCRs come from a man in his fifties who received an inactivated influenza vaccine.

This clonotype was seen more than once but under ten times. The V and J genes are TRBV5-1 and TRBJ2-3; TRBD1 matches 9 bases. With 0 bases clipped from V and 5 bases from J, the junction kept 1 base outside the gene matches. The CDR3 covers 14 residues. Germline CDR1 and CDR2: SGHRS and YFSETQ. Here the CDR3 reads CASSLGDREDTQYF. The CDR3 coding sequence is TGCGCCAGCAGCTTGGGGGACAGGGAAGATACGCAGTATTTT.

This CDR3 reads CASSSRTGRETQYF. In DNA form, the CDR3 reads TGCGCCAGCAGCTCCCGGACAGGGAGGGAGACCCAGTACTTC. V usage is TRBV5-1 and J usage is TRBJ2-5, with TRBD1 matching over 8 bases. This CDR3 spans 14 amino acids. Trimming removed 3 bases from V and 5 bases from J; junction bases left unmatched: 6. The V gene's germline CDR1 is SGHRS and CDR2 YFSETQ.

This clonotype occurred a few times. The chain joins TRBV9 to TRBJ2-7; D may be TRBD2 (6 bases). V was cut by 4 bases and J by 3 bases, with 20 bases left in between. The CDR3 runs 16 residues. Germline CDR1 reads SGDLS; CDR2 reads YYNGEE. The DNA for the CDR3 is TGTGCCAGCAGCCCCCGTGGGGGGACGAAAGGCTACGAGCAGTACTTC. This sequence encodes CASSPRGGTKGYEQYF.

This clonotype occurred a few times. This chain links TRBV19 with TRBJ2-3, with 10 bases lining up with TRBD2. The germline gives CDR1 LNHDA, CDR2 SQIVND (reference sequence). This CDR3 spans 13 amino acids. The ends lost 7 bases at V and 3 bases at J; junction bases unmatched: 1. CDR3 sequence reads: CASKTSGTDTQYF. As DNA, the CDR3 is TGTGCCAGTAAGACTAGCGGGACAGATACGCAGTATTTT.

This clonotype occurred many times. This chain joins TRBV25-1 and TRBJ2-7; 7 bases line up with TRBD1. This CDR3 is 14 amino acids long. V shed 10 bases and J 2 bases; nucleotides not matched to a gene: 11. CDR1 and CDR2 from the germline V gene are MGHDK and SYGVNS. CDR3 in amino acids: CATAVDQGAYEQYF. The CDR3 DNA sequence: TGTGCCACGGCAGTAGACCAGGGGGCCTACGAGCAGTACTTC.

The chain uses TRBV9 and TRBJ2-5; 7 bases fit TRBD1. Germline-derived CDR1 and CDR2 are SGDLS and YYNGEE. The trim removed 0 bases at V and 3 bases at J, leaving 5 bases unmatched. This CDR3 contains 15 residues. The CDR3 loop reads CASSVDPTGEETQYF. The CDR3 DNA is TGTGCCAGCAGCGTAGACCCCACAGGGGAAGAGACCCAGTACTTC. The full variable domain, its missing parts supplied by reference TRBV9 and TRBJ2-5, is DSGVTQTPKHLITATGQRVTLRCSPRSGDLSVYWYQQSLDQGLQFLIQYYNGEERAKGNILERFSAQQFPDLHSELNLSSLELGDSALYFCASSVDPTGEETQYFGPGTRLLVL.

This clonotype has at least ten counts. This chain links TRBV6-1 with TRBJ2-7; the match to TRBD2 covers 9 bases. This CDR3 is 17 amino acids long. The V gene's germline CDR1 is MNHNS and CDR2 SASEGT. J gave up 1 base and V 5 bases, and 12 bases lay outside the gene matches. The CDR3 nucleotides read TGTGCCAGCAGTCCCTATAAAAGTAGCGGGAGTTCCTACGAGCAGTACTTC. It is translated as CASSPYKSSGSSYEQYF.

This clonotype has just a few counts. This chain joins TRBV7-6 and TRBJ1-5; TRBD1 agrees at 7 bases. The J segment lost 0 bases and the V segment lost 5 bases, leaving 7 bases of the junction unmatched. CDR1 and CDR2 (germline): SGHVS, FNYEAQ. This CDR3 contains 16 residues. CDR3 loop: CASSPGQLDSNQPQHF. For the CDR3, the DNA is TGTGCCAGCAGCCCGGGACAGTTGGATAGCAATCAGCCCCAGCATTTT.

This chain uses TRBV7-6 with TRBJ2-1; TRBD1 aligns across 7 bases. V lost 5 bases to trimming and J lost 6 bases; unmatched junction nucleotides: 10. CDR1 is SGHVS and CDR2 is FNYEAQ in the germline V gene. The CDR3 contains 15 residues. The CDR3 DNA sequence: TGTGCCAGCAGCCCGGACAGGTTTATAGGCAATGAGCAGTTCTTC. This codes for CASSPDRFIGNEQFF.